This is a list of T cell receptor beta chains from one sample in a study of patients and donors after allogeneic stem cell transplantation. A single record per CDR3 protein comes from TCRdb applying MiXCR to the RT-PCR reads. The table has about 960,000 distinct CDR3 sequences, over 15% seen once. Sequencing used blood, either unsorted or a sorted T cell fraction (not recorded which). The receptor source for this set is a human donor who was either an allogeneic HSCT recipient or a stem cell or donor lymphocyte infusion donor (not recorded which). It is not recorded whose cells these are; they may come from a transplant donor. Each CDR3 is given with its conserved first and last residue. D genes are given only for firm matches. The size entry is marked missing in some rows and otherwise reads once, few, many or a size class.

abundance	d_gene	v_gene	j_gene	CDR3nt	CDR3aa
few	TRBD2	TRBV7-7	TRBJ2-1	TGTGCCAGCAGCTTAGATACCGGGGGGAACAATGAGCAGTTCTTC	CASSLDTGGNNEQFF
NA	NA	TRBV5-1	TRBJ1-1	TGCGCCAGCAGCTTGGGGGAGGGTTCGGGGCACACTGAAGCTTTCTTT	CASSLGEGSGHTEAFF
NA	NA	TRBV28	TRBJ2-6	TGTGCCAGCAGTCCCCGTCGAGGGGGGGTCTCTGGGGCCAACGTCCTGACTTTC	CASSPRRGGVSGANVLTF
NA	TRBD2	TRBV5-1	TRBJ2-2	TGCGCCAGCAGCTTGTTGGGACTAGCGAGTGCCGGGGAGCTGTTTTTT	CASSLLGLASAGELFF
few	NA	TRBV19	TRBJ1-1	TGTGCCATCCGGGGCAGGGAGAACACTGAAGCTTTCTTT	CAIRGRENTEAFF
NA	NA	TRBV5-6	TRBJ1-1	TGTGCCAGCAGCCTTTTTTTACCGGGGGACACTGAAGCTTTCTTT	CASSLFLPGDTEAFF
few	TRBD1	TRBV5-6	TRBJ2-7	TGTGCCAGCAGATCCGGGACAGGGGCAATGCAGTACTTC	CASRSGTGAMQYF
NA	TRBD2	TRBV11-3	TRBJ2-7	TGTGCCAGCAGCAATAAAGCGGGAGGTCGCGAGCAGTACTTC	CASSNKAGGREQYF
few	NA	TRBV12-5	TRBJ2-3	TGTGCTAGTGCCCCCCTGGGGTTTAGCACAGATACGCAGTATTTT	CASAPLGFSTDTQYF
NA	NA	TRBV12-3/TRBV12-4	TRBJ1-6	TGTGCCAGCAGTACTCCGAGGGGGGCCGGTTCACCCCTCCACTTT	CASSTPRGAGSPLHF
many	NA	TRBV20-1	TRBJ1-2	TGCAGTGCTAGAGAGCTACAGGGCTTCTATGGCTACACCTTC	CSARELQGFYGYTF
NA	NA	TRBV19	TRBJ1-3	TGTGCCAGTAGTATTTTCGGACAGTCCTCTGGAAACACCATATATTTT	CASSIFGQSSGNTIYF
many	NA	TRBV29-1	TRBJ2-1	TGCAGCGCCCTAAGCGGGTTCCCCTACAATGAGCAGTTCTTC	CSALSGFPYNEQFF
NA	TRBD1	TRBV6-5	TRBJ2-5	TGTGCCAGCAGTTACCGGGACAGGGGGTTTACCCAGTACTTC	CASSYRDRGFTQYF
NA	TRBD2	TRBV28	TRBJ2-7	TGTGCCAGCAGCCAAGGGACTAGCGTTCACGAGCAGTACTTC	CASSQGTSVHEQYF
NA	TRBD1	TRBV12-3/TRBV12-4	TRBJ2-3	TGTGCCAGCAGTACGCGGACAGGGAAAAGCACAGATACGCAGTATTTT	CASSTRTGKSTDTQYF
few	TRBD2	TRBV11-3	TRBJ2-2	TGTGCCAGCAGCTCGAAGACTAGCGGGAGCACCGGGGAGCTGTTTTTT	CASSSKTSGSTGELFF
NA	TRBD1	TRBV9	TRBJ1-6	TGTGCCAGCAGCGAACAGGGGGCTACGTATAATTCACCCCTCCACTTT	CASSEQGATYNSPLHF
few	NA	TRBV12-3/TRBV12-4	TRBJ1-5	TGTGCCAGCAGTTTAGTAGGGGCCAATCAGCCCCAGCATTTT	CASSLVGANQPQHF
few	TRBD2	TRBV7-6	TRBJ2-2	TGTGCCAGCAGCCATTTTTCGGGAGGGAGGTCCGGGGAGCTGTTTTTT	CASSHFSGGRSGELFF
NA	TRBD1	TRBV27	TRBJ1-6	TGTGCCAGCAGTGGAGGACAGGGGACCTATAATTCACCCCTCCACTTT	CASSGGQGTYNSPLHF
few	NA	TRBV29-1	TRBJ1-1	TGCAGCGTTGATTTCTGGGGGGCTCGACCGGGCAGGAACACTGAAGCTTTCTTT	CSVDFWGARPGRNTEAFF
many	TRBD2	TRBV20-1	TRBJ2-1	TGCAGTGCTAGGGGCCTGGTTAGCGGGAGAAATGAGCAGTTCTTC	CSARGLVSGRNEQFF
NA	NA	TRBV11-3	TRBJ2-3	TGTGCCAGCAGCTTAGAGGGGAAATCAGATACGCAGTATTTT	CASSLEGKSDTQYF
many	TRBD1	TRBV12-3/TRBV12-4	TRBJ2-7	TGTGCCAGCAGCCAGGGACAGCCACCTGGGTACGAGCAGTACTTC	CASSQGQPPGYEQYF
NA	TRBD2	TRBV7-2	TRBJ2-2	TGTGCCAGCAGCCCCCTTAGCGGGAATGGCGGGGAGCTGTTTTTT	CASSPLSGNGGELFF
NA	NA	TRBV20-1	TRBJ2-1	TGCAGTGCTAGAGACGACGGGGGCTACAATGAGCAGTTCTTC	CSARDDGGYNEQFF
NA	NA	TRBV5-1	TRBJ2-5	TGCGTCAGCAGCTTGGATCCAGCGAGACAAGAGACCCAGTACTTC	CVSSLDPARQETQYF
NA	TRBD1	TRBV6-1	TRBJ1-1	TGTGCCAGCAAACGGACAGGGAAAGGCACTGAAGCTTTCTTT	CASKRTGKGTEAFF
NA	TRBD2	TRBV7-8	TRBJ2-7	TGTGCCAGCAGCCCCGGAGCTAGCGGGATAGAGCAGTACTTC	CASSPGASGIEQYF
NA	TRBD1	TRBV29-1	TRBJ2-7	TGCAGCTCCGGACAGGGGCTGGGAGAGCAGTACTTC	CSSGQGLGEQYF
few	TRBD1	TRBV6-1	TRBJ1-2	TGTGCCAGCAGCGGGACAGGGGGCCTTAACTATGGCTACACCTTC	CASSGTGGLNYGYTF
few	TRBD1	TRBV4-1	TRBJ1-2	TGCGCCAGCAGCCATACGGGACAGGGGGTAAACGATGGCTACACCTTC	CASSHTGQGVNDGYTF
few	NA	TRBV19	TRBJ1-5	TGTGCCAGTCAGGGTCCCCTGTCTGCCAATCAGCCCCAGCATTTT	CASQGPLSANQPQHF
few	NA	TRBV13	TRBJ2-5	TGTGCCAGCAGCTCAGACAGGGAGGCTCAAGAGACCCAGTACTTC	CASSSDREAQETQYF
NA	TRBD2	TRBV4-1	TRBJ2-1	TGCGCCAGCAGCCACATAGCGGGGGCCCTATACAATGAGCAGTTCTTC	CASSHIAGALYNEQFF
many	TRBD1	TRBV12-3/TRBV12-4	TRBJ1-5	TGTGCCAGCAAACAGACAGGGTACCAGCCCCAGCATTTT	CASKQTGYQPQHF
few	TRBD1	TRBV5-6	TRBJ1-2	TGTGCCAGCAGCAATCACAGGGGTTGGGGCTATGGCTACACCTTC	CASSNHRGWGYGYTF
NA	TRBD2	TRBV20-1	TRBJ2-1	TGCAGTGCTAGGGGGGTGGGCGCGGGGGGTTTTTACAATGAGCAGTTCTTC	CSARGVGAGGFYNEQFF
few	NA	TRBV10-3	TRBJ2-7	TGTGCCATCAGAGACATGAGGGGATTCTCCTACGAGCAGTACTTC	CAIRDMRGFSYEQYF
few	NA	TRBV18	TRBJ2-7	TGTGCCAGCTCACCGGATCGGGGGGCGGCCTACGAGCAGTACTTC	CASSPDRGAAYEQYF
few	TRBD2	TRBV3-1	TRBJ2-2	TGTGCCAGCAGCCCAGAAGCGGGAGCGGGCACCGGGGAGCTGTTTTTT	CASSPEAGAGTGELFF
NA	TRBD1	TRBV12-3/TRBV12-4	TRBJ1-4	TGTGCCAGCAGTTTGGGGCAGGGGGCACGTGAAAAACTGTTTTTT	CASSLGQGAREKLFF
NA	NA	TRBV5-5	TRBJ2-2	TGTGCCAGCAGCTACGGGCCTAGGAGTCGGTGGACCGGGGAGCTGTTTTTT	CASSYGPRSRWTGELFF
NA	TRBD1	TRBV28	TRBJ2-3	TGTGCCAGCAGTTTCGACAGGGGACTCACAGATACGCAGTATTTT	CASSFDRGLTDTQYF
NA	NA	TRBV7-8	TRBJ1-5	TGTGCCAGCTCGAGCTTCGGGGAAGTGAATCAGCCCCAGCATTTT	CASSSFGEVNQPQHF
few	TRBD1	TRBV29-1	TRBJ1-2	TGCAGCGTCGCAGGACAGGGTACTGGCTACACCTTC	CSVAGQGTGYTF
many	TRBD2	TRBV12-3/TRBV12-4	TRBJ2-3	TGTGCCAGCAGTTTCCGCCGGAGGACTAGCGGACGCACAGATACGCAGTATTTT	CASSFRRRTSGRTDTQYF
NA	TRBD2	TRBV25-1	TRBJ2-1	TGTGCCAGCAGTGAACCAGCGGGGCCCTACAATGAGCAGTTCTTC	CASSEPAGPYNEQFF
NA	NA	TRBV29-1	TRBJ2-7	TGCAGCGTTGAGTGGAGCTACGAGCAGTACTTC	CSVEWSYEQYF
few	NA	TRBV27	TRBJ2-7	TGTGCCAGCAGGCGGGGACCAGGCGGGCGGTACGAGCAGTACTTC	CASRRGPGGRYEQYF
few	NA	TRBV5-5	TRBJ2-1	TGTGCCAGCATCAGGGACACCTCCTCCTACAATGAGCAGTTCTTC	CASIRDTSSYNEQFF
few	NA	TRBV6-5	TRBJ2-2	TGTGCCAGCAGTTACACCCAGCCCGCGAACACCGGGGAGCTGTTTTTT	CASSYTQPANTGELFF
few	NA	TRBV24-1	TRBJ2-5	TGTGCCACCCGCGGGGCCAATGAAGAGACCCAGTACTTC	CATRGANEETQYF
NA	TRBD1	TRBV6-1	TRBJ2-3	TGTGCCAGCAGTGGGAAGACAGGGGCGCTCGCAGATACGCAGTATTTT	CASSGKTGALADTQYF
few	NA	TRBV6-5	TRBJ2-1	TGTGCCAGCAGTTACTCGAGACGGGAGCGATCCTACAATGAGCAGTTCTTC	CASSYSRRERSYNEQFF
NA	NA	TRBV3-1	TRBJ1-1	TGTGCCAGCAGCCAAGCCTTCTGGGGACCTTACACTGAAGCTTTCTTT	CASSQAFWGPYTEAFF
few	NA	TRBV20-1	TRBJ1-2	TGCAGTGCCTTGACAGCCGCCCTAGATGGCTACACCTTC	CSALTAALDGYTF
NA	NA	TRBV27	TRBJ2-7	TGTGCCAGCAGTTTTCGGGGATTCCACGAGCAGTACTTC	CASSFRGFHEQYF